These 27 T cell receptor beta chains share one sample of origin, sequenced in a study of CD8+CD57+ T cells in acquired aplastic anemia. Patients picked for sequencing had shown CD8+CD57+ cell expansion detected by flow cytometry. Genomic DNA served as template for TCR beta VDJ and CDR3 profiling. MiXCR, applied by TCRdb to the reads, yields one record per CDR3 protein. The repertoire holds around 250,000 distinct CDR3 sequences, with 82% as singletons. The specimen was sorted CD4+, CD8+, or CD8+CD57+ T cells (not recorded which) from PBMCs. All receptors come from a human donor with aplastic anemia.

The chain recombines TRBV9 with TRBJ2-7, with D perhaps TRBD1 or TRBD2 (6 bases each). CDR3 length: 14 amino acids. Trimming took 7 bases from V and 13 from J, leaving 27 bases between them. Germline CDR1 and CDR2: SGDLS and YYNGEE. The CDR3 nucleotides are TGTGCCAGCGGGGACGGGGGCATAGATACGGAGTATTACTTC. This codes for CASGDGGIDTEYYF.

Of note for this clonotype: One end of the junction does not line up with germline, which may come from a read error. The chain employs TRBV7-6 and TRBJ2-4; a possible D gene is TRBD2 (6 bases). The CDR3 sequence is 12 residues long. Germline lookup yields CDR1 SGHVS and CDR2 FNYEAQ. CDR3 loop: CASSGAREIQDF. The DNA for the CDR3 is TGTGCCAGCAGCGGAGCCCGGGAGATACAAGACTTC.

About this clonotype: The CDR3 carries no conserved terminal phenylalanine or tryptophan, so it likely arises from a read error. The gene calls are TRBV2 and TRBJ1-1; weak D call: TRBD1 (6 bases). The germline gives CDR1 SNHLY, CDR2 FYNNEI. The CDR3 extends over 15 amino acids. The V end was cut by 6 bases, the J end by 1 base, with 15 bases between. CDR3: CASRFGLTGNTEAFL. The CDR3 nucleotides are TGTGCCAGCAGGTTCGGTCTGACAGGGAACACTGAAGCTTTCCTT.

This chain connects TRBV7-3 to TRBJ2-7; 9 bases map to TRBD2. This CDR3 spans 18 amino acids. CDR1 and CDR2 (germline): SGHTA, FQGTGA. V lost 3 bases and J lost 1; bases outside the gene matches: 13. The CDR3 reads CASSFQRSGRSLSYEQYV. Written as DNA, the CDR3 is TGTGCCAGCAGCTTTCAAAGAAGCGGGAGGAGCCTTTCCTACGAGCAGTACGTC.

With regard to this clonotype: This is likely a read error, given that the CDR3 carries no conserved phenylalanine or tryptophan at its end. The limits of the CDR3 on the DNA are not certain, so only TCRdb's listed CDR3 is given. The genes are TRBV7-8 and TRBJ2-1. Germline CDR1 SGHVS, CDR2 FQNEAQ. A total of 13 residues make up the CDR3, ends included. The CDR3 loop is CASSVAGIHDTQY.

Comments on this clonotype: The junction and the germline gene differ at one end; a read error may be behind it. The V and J genes are TRBV7-9 and TRBJ2-3, with D perhaps matching TRBD2 (6 bases). CDR1 is SEHNR and CDR2 is FQNEAQ in the germline V gene (reference sequence). The CDR3 runs 13 residues. The CDR3 DNA is TGCGCCAGCAGCCAAAACCGGGGACTTGCGCAGTATTTT. This encodes CASSQNRGLAQYF. The full variable domain, rest sourced from reference TRBV7-9 and TRBJ2-3, is DTGVSQNPRHKITKRGQNVTFRCDPISEHNRLYWYRQTLGQGPEFLTYFQNEAQLEKSRLLSDRFSAERPKGSFSTLEIQRTEQGDSAMYLCASSQNRGLAQYFGPGTRLTVL.

This clonotype came up a few times. The V gene is TRBV7-9, the J gene TRBJ2-1; 7 positions match TRBD2. V gave up 3 bases and J gave up 3 bases; unmatched junction bases: 8. Germline V gives CDR1 SEHNR, CDR2 FQNEAQ (reference sequence). This CDR3 spans 16 amino acids. CDR3 region: CASSFQRSGVYNEQFF. CDR3 DNA sequence: TGTGCCAGCAGCTTTCAAAGAAGCGGGGTCTACAATGAGCAGTTCTTC.

As to this clonotype: One junction end disagrees with the germline gene, perhaps due to a read error. The chain is built from TRBV9 and TRBJ2-2; D is perhaps TRBD1 (5 bases). CDR3 length: 12 residues. Germline lookup yields CDR1 SGDLS and CDR2 YYNGEE. In nucleotides, the CDR3 is TGTGCCAGCGGCGTCCAGGGCGGGGAGCTGTTTTTT. This codes for CASGVQGGELFF.

This clonotype came up once. Sequence at one end of the junction differs from germline and may be a read error. J is TRBJ1-1 and V is TRBV15; D uncertain. The CDR3 is 15 amino acids. Germline CDR1 reads LNHNV; CDR2 reads YYDKDF (reference sequence). CDR3 loop: CASSAGSAGNTEAFF. DNA of the CDR3: TGCGCCAGCAGCGCAGGCAGCGCGGGGAACACTGAAGCTTTCTTT.

This clonotype showed up many times. With a much larger clone just one base away, this may be a read error. The V gene is TRBV7-3, the J gene TRBJ1-1; 8 nucleotides match TRBD1. Trimming at V came to 5 bases and at J to 8 bases, leaving 7 bases not matched to a gene. CDR1 and CDR2 (germline): SGHTA, FQGTGA. CDR3 length: 13 amino acids. CDR3 DNA: TGTGCCAGCAGCCCCTGGACAGGGAGCGAAGCTTTCTTT. Its translation is CASSPWTGSEAFF.

This clonotype has only a few counts. One end of the junction is discordant with germline, which a read error may explain. The genes are TRBV24-1 and TRBJ1-5; 10 bases are a match to TRBD1. The CDR3 spans 14 residues. Per germline, CDR1 KGHDR and CDR2 SFDVKD. CDR3 sequence reads: CASSDRTGGQPQHF. The DNA of the CDR3 is TGTGCCAGCAGTGACAGGACAGGGGGACAGCCCCAGCATTTT.

The chain joins TRBV2 to TRBJ1-4, with D possibly matching TRBD1 (6 bases). The CDR3 totals 14 residues. Trimming took 4 bases from V and 8 from J, leaving 14 bases between them. CDR1 and CDR2 (germline): SNHLY, FYNNEI. The CDR3 here is CASSVRGRREKLFF. CDR3 DNA sequence: TGTGCCAGCAGTGTACGGGGGCGTCGGGAAAAACTGTTTTTT.

Concerning this clonotype: Its ends do not fully match the called genes, so a read error is possible. The J gene is TRBJ2-7, the V gene TRBV9; TRBD2 agrees at 7 bases. Germline V CDR1 and CDR2: SGDLS, YYNGEE. This CDR3 is 14 amino acids long. Here the CDR3 reads CASSVLAGHTGEHF. The DNA for the CDR3 is TGTGCCAGCAGCGTATTAGCGGGTCACACCGGGGAGCACTTC.

The chain couples TRBV7-9 to TRBJ1-5, with TRBD1 matching over 7 bases. After removal of 5 bases from V and 14 bases from J, the junction contained 18 bases not matched to a gene. Germline assignment: CDR1 SEHNR and CDR2 FQNEAQ (reference sequence). There are 15 residues in the CDR3. This CDR3 is CASSVGTAPKHFEHF. DNA of the CDR3: TGTGCCAGCAGCGTAGGGACAGCCCCAAAGCACTTCGAGCATTTT.

Worth noting for this clonotype: A junction boundary mismatches the germline segment, possibly from a read error. The chain uses TRBV2 and TRBJ2-1; 13 nucleotides align to TRBD2. CDR1 SNHLY and CDR2 FYNNEI come from the germline V gene. The length of the CDR3 is 16 residues. The CDR3 region has the DNA TGTGCCAGCAGTGGATATACTAGCGGGGGGGCCGATGAGCAGCTCTTC. The encoded protein is CASSGYTSGGADEQLF. Full variable domain (rest looked up from reference TRBV2 and TRBJ2-1): EPEVTQTPSHQVTQMGQEVILRCVPISNHLYFYWYRQILGQKVEFLVSFYNNEISEKSEIFDDQFSVERPDGSNFTLKIRSTKLEDSAMYFCASSGYTSGGADEQLFGPGTRLTVL.

The chain is built from TRBV11-2 and TRBJ2-7; weak D call: TRBD2 (6 bases). Trimming took 5 bases from V and 7 from J, leaving 21 bases between them. The length of the CDR3 is 15 residues. Germline CDR1 reads SGHAT; CDR2 reads FQNNGV. The CDR3 sequence is CASSSYRESLGEQYV. DNA of the CDR3: TGTGCCAGCAGCAGCTACCGGGAGAGCCTAGGTGAGCAGTACGTC.

In its sample, this clonotype was seen many times. The chain joins TRBV2 to TRBJ2-1; 8 bases match TRBD2. Losses at the gene ends were 6 bases for V and 3 bases for J; bases not matched to a gene: 4. This CDR3 has 14 amino acids. CDR1 and CDR2 (germline): SNHLY, FYNNEI. CDR3 loop: CASRASGFYNEQFF. The CDR3 coding sequence is TGTGCCAGCAGGGCTAGCGGGTTCTACAATGAGCAGTTCTTC.

Concerning this clonotype: The junction differs from germline at one of its ends, possibly a read error. The rearrangement uses TRBV2 and TRBJ2-1, with D perhaps matching TRBD1 or TRBD2 (6 bases each). The CDR3 sequence is 13 residues long. Germline CDR1 SNHLY, CDR2 FYNNEI. DNA of the CDR3: TGTAGCGTCGGCGGCGGGGACACTGATACGCAGTTCTTT. Its translation is CSVGGGDTDTQFF.

Concerning this clonotype itself: As the CDR3 is not closed by the conserved phenylalanine or tryptophan, this likely results from a read error. The V call is TRBV24-1, the J call TRBJ2-7; 11 nucleotides match TRBD2. The CDR3 contains 15 residues. Per germline, CDR1 KGHDR and CDR2 SFDVKD. With 11 bases clipped from V and 2 bases from J, the junction kept 10 bases outside the gene matches. The CDR3 here is CASSARLAGTYEQYM. The CDR3 DNA is TGTGCCAGTAGTGCAAGACTAGCGGGGACCTACGAGCAGTACATG.

This clonotype has just a few counts. J is TRBJ2-3 and V is TRBV11-2, with a possible D match to TRBD2 (6 bases). Germline V CDR1 and CDR2: SGHAT, FQNNGV. V was clipped by 4 bases and J by 5 bases, with 16 bases between them. The CDR3 covers 15 residues. The DNA for the CDR3 is TGTGCCAGCAGCTGGGGTGGAGGGAGCGGAGATACGCAGTATTTT. It yields the protein CASSWGGGSGDTQYF.

About this clonotype: One end of the junction does not line up with germline, which may come from a read error. V usage is TRBV7-8 and J usage is TRBJ2-3; a weak D match, TRBD1 (5 bases). CDR1 is SGHVS and CDR2 is FQNEAQ in the germline V gene. The CDR3 length is 13 residues. The CDR3 sequence: CASGDGAKDTQYF. CDR3 DNA sequence: TGTGCCAGCGGGGATGGGGCCAAAGATACGCAGTATTTC.

Comment on this clonotype: Because the CDR3 is missing its conserved closing phenylalanine or tryptophan, this is likely a read error. No DNA is shown, since the ends of the CDR3 on it are uncertain; the CDR3 is the one TCRdb lists. The CDR3 reads CASREGWTDNTGV. The chain uses TRBV9 and TRBJ2-3; the table's D gene call, TRBD1, was not cross checked with the DNA. Both ends counted, the CDR3 spans 13 residues. Germline values: CDR1 SGDLS, CDR2 YYNGEE.

For this clonotype: A junction end diverges from the germline sequence, so it may reflect a read error. The rearrangement uses TRBV7-9 and TRBJ2-1; 9 bases map to TRBD1. The V gene's germline CDR1 is SEHNR and CDR2 FQNEAQ (reference sequence). The CDR3 length is 15 residues. The CDR3 spells CATSGGRQGENEQFF. The CDR3 bases are TGTGCCACCAGCGGAGGTAGACAGGGGGAGAATGAGCAGTTCTTC.

A few counts support this clonotype. It is likely a read error, because the conserved phenylalanine at the end of the CDR3 is missing. The rearrangement uses TRBV15 and TRBJ2-5, with D unresolved. Germline V lookup: CDR1 LNHNV, CDR2 YYDKDF (reference sequence). V lost 11 bases and J 5 bases, leaving 12 bases between the germline ends. The CDR3 length is 11 residues. CDR3 region: CAGSYGETQYS. The DNA of the CDR3 is TGTGCCGGCAGTTACGGGGAGACCCAGTACTCC.

As to this clonotype: This is likely a read error, given that the CDR3 carries no conserved phenylalanine or tryptophan at its end. The DNA is left out, because the CDR3 cannot be placed on it with certainty; the CDR3 is given as TCRdb lists it. The rearrangement joins TRBV7-9 to TRBJ2-3; TRBD2 reflects the table's D call only, with no check against the DNA. Germline V gene data show CDR1 as SEHNR and CDR2 as FQNEAQ (reference sequence). The CDR3 length is 13 residues, termini included. CDR3 loop: CASGDGGTDAENL.

The gene calls are TRBV24-1 and TRBJ2-5; a weak D match, TRBD1 (5 bases). V dropped 2 bases and J dropped 1 base, with 13 bases sitting between them. There are 16 residues in the CDR3. Germline V gives CDR1 KGHDR, CDR2 SFDVKD. CDR3 amino acids: CATSDSTGRLQETQYF. The CDR3 nucleotides are TGTGCCACCAGTGATTCAACAGGACGGCTCCAAGAGACCCAGTACTTC.

In regard to this clonotype: A read error is likely, as this CDR3 ends without the conserved phenylalanine or tryptophan. The DNA is left out, because the CDR3 cannot be placed on it with certainty; the CDR3 is given as TCRdb lists it. The V gene is TRBV7-9, the J gene TRBJ2-3; no check of the table's D call, TRBD2, against the DNA was made. The CDR3 comprises 13 residues, both ends counted. Looked up from germline, CDR1 is SEHNR and CDR2 is FQNEAQ (reference sequence). The CDR3 region is CASSADGTQKFGP.